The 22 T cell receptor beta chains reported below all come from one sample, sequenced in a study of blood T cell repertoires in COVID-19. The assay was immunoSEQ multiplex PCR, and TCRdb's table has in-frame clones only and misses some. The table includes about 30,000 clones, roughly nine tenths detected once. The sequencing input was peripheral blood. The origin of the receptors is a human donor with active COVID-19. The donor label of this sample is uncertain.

Written as DNA, the CDR3 is TGTGCCAGCTCACCAGGGACAGGGGTTACCTACGAGCAGTACTTC. It yields the protein CASSPGTGVTYEQYF. This chain uses TRBV18 with TRBJ2-7, with 10 nucleotides matching TRBD1. CDR3 length equals 15 residues. Germline V gives CDR1 KGHSH, CDR2 LQKENI. V lost 2 bases to trimming and J lost 2 bases; unmatched junction nucleotides: 3.

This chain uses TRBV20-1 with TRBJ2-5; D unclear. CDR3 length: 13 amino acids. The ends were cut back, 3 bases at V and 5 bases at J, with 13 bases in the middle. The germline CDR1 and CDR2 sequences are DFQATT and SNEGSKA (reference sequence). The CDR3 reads CSASVEFEETQYF. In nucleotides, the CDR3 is TGCAGTGCTAGTGTTGAATTCGAGGAGACCCAGTACTTC.

CDR3 protein: CASREQETQYF. CDR3 bases: TGTGCCAGCAGGGAGCAGGAGACCCAGTACTTC. The V gene is TRBV6-5, the J gene TRBJ2-5; D is unresolved. The CDR3 totals 11 residues. Between the trimmed V and J ends, which lost 6 bases and 5 bases, there was a span of 7 bases. CDR1 MNHEY and CDR2 SVGAGI come from the germline V gene.

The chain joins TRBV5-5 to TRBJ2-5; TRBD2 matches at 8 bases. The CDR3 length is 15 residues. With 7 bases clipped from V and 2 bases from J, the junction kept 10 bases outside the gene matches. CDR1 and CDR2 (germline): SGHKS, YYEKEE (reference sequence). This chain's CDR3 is CASAWGAGEQETQYF. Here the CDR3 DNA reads TGTGCCAGCGCCTGGGGAGCGGGAGAGCAAGAGACCCAGTACTTC. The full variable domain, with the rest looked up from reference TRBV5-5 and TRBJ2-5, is DAGVTQSPTHLIKTRGQQVTLRCSPISGHKSVSWYQQVLGQGPQFIFQYYEKEERGRGNFPDRFSARQFPNYSSELNVNALLLGDSALYLCASAWGAGEQETQYFGPGTRLLVL.

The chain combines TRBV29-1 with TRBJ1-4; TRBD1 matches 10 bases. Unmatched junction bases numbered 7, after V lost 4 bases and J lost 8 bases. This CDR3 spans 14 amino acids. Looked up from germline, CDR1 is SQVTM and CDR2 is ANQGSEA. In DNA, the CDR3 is TGCAGCGTTGGGACAGGGGGAGATGGCGAAAAACTGTTTTTT. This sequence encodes CSVGTGGDGEKLFF.

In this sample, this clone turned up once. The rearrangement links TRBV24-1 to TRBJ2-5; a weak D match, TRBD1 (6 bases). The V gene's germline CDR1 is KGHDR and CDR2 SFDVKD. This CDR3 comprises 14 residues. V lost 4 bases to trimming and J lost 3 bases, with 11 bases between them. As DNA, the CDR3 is TGTGCCACCAGTGAATCAGGGGTTGAAGAGACCCAGTACTTC. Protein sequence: CATSESGVEETQYF.

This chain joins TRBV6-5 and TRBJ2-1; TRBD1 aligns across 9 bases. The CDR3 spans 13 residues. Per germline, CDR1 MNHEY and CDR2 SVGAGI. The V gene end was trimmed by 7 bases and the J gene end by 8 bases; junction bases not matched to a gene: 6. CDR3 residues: CASTRTGVDEQFF. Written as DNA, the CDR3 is TGTGCCAGCACTAGGACAGGGGTCGATGAGCAGTTCTTC.

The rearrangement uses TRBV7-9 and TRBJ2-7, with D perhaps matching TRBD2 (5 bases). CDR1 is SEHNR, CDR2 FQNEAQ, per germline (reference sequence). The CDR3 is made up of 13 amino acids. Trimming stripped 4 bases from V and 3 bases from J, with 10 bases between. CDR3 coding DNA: TGTGCCAGCAGCTCCGGGATTAGCTACGAGCAGTACTTC. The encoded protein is CASSSGISYEQYF.

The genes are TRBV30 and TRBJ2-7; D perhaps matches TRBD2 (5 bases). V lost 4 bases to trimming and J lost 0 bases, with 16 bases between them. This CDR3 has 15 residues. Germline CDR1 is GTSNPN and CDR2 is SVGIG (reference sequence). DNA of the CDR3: TGTGCCTGGAATTCCATAGCGTATAGCTCCTACGAGCAGTACTTC. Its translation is CAWNSIAYSSYEQYF.

The CDR3 DNA reads TGTGCCACCTGGGACAGGGCGGCCGGGGAGCTGTTTTTT. This sequence encodes CATWDRAAGELFF. The rearrangement uses TRBV10-3 and TRBJ2-2; TRBD1 matches 9 bases. CDR3 length equals 13 residues. The germline V gene has CDR1 ENHRY and CDR2 SYGVKD. With V trimmed by 10 bases and J by 6 bases, 6 bases remained unmatched.

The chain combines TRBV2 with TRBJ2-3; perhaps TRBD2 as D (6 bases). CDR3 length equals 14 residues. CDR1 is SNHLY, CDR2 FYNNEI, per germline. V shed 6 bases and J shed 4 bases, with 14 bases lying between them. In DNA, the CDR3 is TGTGCCAGCAGGGAGGGGTTAGGGGCAGATACGCAGTATTTT. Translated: CASREGLGADTQYF.

The CDR3 nucleotides read TGCGCCAGCAGCTTGGTGGCAACAGGGGCCCGCGCTGAAGCTTTCTTT. The encoded protein is CASSLVATGARAEAFF. This chain links TRBV5-1 with TRBJ1-1; 7 bases are shared with TRBD1. Germline-derived CDR1 and CDR2 are SGHRS and YFSETQ. The CDR3 sequence is 16 residues long. J was trimmed by 6 bases and V by 0 bases; bases with no gene match: 11.

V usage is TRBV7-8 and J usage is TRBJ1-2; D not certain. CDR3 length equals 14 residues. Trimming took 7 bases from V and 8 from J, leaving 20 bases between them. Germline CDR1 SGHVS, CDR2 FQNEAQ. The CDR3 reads CASTYSRGSKGYTF. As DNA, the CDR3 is TGTGCCAGCACCTATAGTCGGGGTTCAAAGGGCTACACCTTC. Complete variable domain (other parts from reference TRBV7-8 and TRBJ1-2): GAGVSQSPRYKVAKRGQDVALRCDPISGHVSLFWYQQALGQGPEFLTYFQNEAQLDKSGLPSDRFFAERPEGSVSTLKIQRTQQEDSAVYLCASTYSRGSKGYTFGSGTRLTVV.

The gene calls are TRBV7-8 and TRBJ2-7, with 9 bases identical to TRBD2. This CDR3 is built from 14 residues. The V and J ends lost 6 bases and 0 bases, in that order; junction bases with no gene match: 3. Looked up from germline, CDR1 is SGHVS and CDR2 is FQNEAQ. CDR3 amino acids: CASRSAGGSYEQYF. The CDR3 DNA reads TGTGCCAGCAGGTCAGCGGGGGGCTCCTACGAGCAGTACTTC.

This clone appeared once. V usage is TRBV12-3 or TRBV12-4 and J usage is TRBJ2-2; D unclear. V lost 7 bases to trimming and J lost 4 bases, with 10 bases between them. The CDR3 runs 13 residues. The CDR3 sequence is CASTQISTGELFF. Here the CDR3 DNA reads TGTGCCAGCACCCAGATAAGCACCGGGGAGCTGTTTTTT.

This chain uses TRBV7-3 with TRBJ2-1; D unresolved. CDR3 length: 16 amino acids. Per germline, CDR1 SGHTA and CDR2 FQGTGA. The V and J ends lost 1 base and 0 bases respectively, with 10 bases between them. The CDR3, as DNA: TGTGCCAGCAGCTTAAAGGATCTAGGCTCCTACAATGAGCAGTTCTTC. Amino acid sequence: CASSLKDLGSYNEQFF. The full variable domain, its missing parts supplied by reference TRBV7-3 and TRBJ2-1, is GAGVSQTPSNKVTEKGKYVELRCDPISGHTALYWYRQSLGQGPEFLIYFQGTGAADDSGLPNDRFFAVRPEGSVSTLKIQRTERGDSAVYLCASSLKDLGSYNEQFFGPGTRLTVL.

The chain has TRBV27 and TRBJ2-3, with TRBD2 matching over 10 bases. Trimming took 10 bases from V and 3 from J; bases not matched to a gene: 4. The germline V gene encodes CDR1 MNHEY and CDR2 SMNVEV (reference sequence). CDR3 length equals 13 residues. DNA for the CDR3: TGTGCCATAAGCGGGGGGGCGACAGATACGCAGTATTTT. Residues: CAISGGATDTQYF.

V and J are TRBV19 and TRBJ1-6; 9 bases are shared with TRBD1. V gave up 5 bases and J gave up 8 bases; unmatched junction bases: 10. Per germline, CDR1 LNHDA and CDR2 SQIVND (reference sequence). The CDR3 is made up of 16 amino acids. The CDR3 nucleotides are TGTGCCAGTAGTCCCCACACAGGGGGCGCGCATTCACCCCTCCACTTT. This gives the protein CASSPHTGGAHSPLHF.

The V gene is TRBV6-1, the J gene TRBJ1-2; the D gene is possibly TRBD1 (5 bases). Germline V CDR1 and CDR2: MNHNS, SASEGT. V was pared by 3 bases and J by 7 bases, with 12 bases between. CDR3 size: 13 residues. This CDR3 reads CASSDLGRAGYTF. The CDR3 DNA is TGTGCCAGCAGTGACCTTGGCAGGGCTGGCTACACCTTC.

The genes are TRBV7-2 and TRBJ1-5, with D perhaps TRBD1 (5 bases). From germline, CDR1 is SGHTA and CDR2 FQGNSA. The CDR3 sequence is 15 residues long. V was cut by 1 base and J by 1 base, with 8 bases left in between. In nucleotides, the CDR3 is TGTGCCAGCAGCTTAGTGGCAGGGAGCAATCAGCCCCAGCATTTT. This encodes CASSLVAGSNQPQHF.

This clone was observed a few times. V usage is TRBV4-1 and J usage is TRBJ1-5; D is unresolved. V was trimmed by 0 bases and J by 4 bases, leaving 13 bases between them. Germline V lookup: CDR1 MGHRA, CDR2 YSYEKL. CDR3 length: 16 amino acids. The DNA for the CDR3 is TGCGCCAGCAGCCAAGATCCGGGGTTCGTAAATCAGCCCCAGCATTTT. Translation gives CASSQDPGFVNQPQHF.

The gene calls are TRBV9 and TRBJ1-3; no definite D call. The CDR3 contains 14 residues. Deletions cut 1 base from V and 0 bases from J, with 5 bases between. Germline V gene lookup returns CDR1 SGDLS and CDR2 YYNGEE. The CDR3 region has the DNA TGTGCCAGCAGCGTATCTAGCTCTGGAAACACCATATATTTT. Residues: CASSVSSSGNTIYF.